This record concerns one TCR beta chain sequence. Its antigen remains unknown. Germline V gene lookup returns CDR1 LNHDA and CDR2 SQIVND (reference sequence). This CDR3 is 15 amino acids long. Unmatched junction bases numbered 3, after V lost 0 bases and J lost 6 bases. The PCR employed 60 Vbeta primers together with 13 Jbeta primers. Clones were read by immunoSEQ multiplex PCR, and TCRdb kept only the in-frame ones, dropping some. The sample holds about 120,000 clones; over 60% are singletons and the top ten take about 6%. This specimen comes from a study of cytomegalovirus exposure and HLA in healthy donors. Study findings and constraints: An analysis done earlier found most TCR beta V segments productive about 90% or about 30% of the time. TCR sequences were mostly rare, though some public TCRs occurred in many donors. Cytomegalovirus-associated status was assigned to 164 TCR beta chains.

Material: PBMCs. This TCR was recovered from a woman between 40 and 55 years old in good health and CMV-seronegative. This chain joins TRBV19 and TRBJ2-1, with TRBD2 matching 9 bases. DNA for the CDR3: TGTGCCAGTAGTATAGATACTAGCGGGCGCAATGAGCAGTTCTTC. Amino acids: CASSIDTSGRNEQFF.